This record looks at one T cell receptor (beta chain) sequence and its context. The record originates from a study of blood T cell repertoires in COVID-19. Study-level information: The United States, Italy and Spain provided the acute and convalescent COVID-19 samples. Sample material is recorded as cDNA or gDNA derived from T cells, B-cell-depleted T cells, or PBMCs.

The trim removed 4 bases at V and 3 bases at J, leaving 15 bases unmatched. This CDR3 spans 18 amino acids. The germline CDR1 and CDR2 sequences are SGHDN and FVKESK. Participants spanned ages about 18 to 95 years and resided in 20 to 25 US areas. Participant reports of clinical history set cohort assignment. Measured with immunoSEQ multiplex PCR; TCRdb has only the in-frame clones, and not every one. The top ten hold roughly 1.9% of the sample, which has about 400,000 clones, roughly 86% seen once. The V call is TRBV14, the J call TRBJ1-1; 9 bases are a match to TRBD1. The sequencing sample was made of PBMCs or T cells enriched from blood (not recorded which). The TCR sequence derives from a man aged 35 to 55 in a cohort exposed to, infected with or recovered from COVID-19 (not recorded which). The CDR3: CASSPYTGTGFADTEAFF. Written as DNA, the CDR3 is TGTGCCAGCAGCCCATATACCGGGACAGGGTTTGCGGACACTGAAGCTTTCTTT.